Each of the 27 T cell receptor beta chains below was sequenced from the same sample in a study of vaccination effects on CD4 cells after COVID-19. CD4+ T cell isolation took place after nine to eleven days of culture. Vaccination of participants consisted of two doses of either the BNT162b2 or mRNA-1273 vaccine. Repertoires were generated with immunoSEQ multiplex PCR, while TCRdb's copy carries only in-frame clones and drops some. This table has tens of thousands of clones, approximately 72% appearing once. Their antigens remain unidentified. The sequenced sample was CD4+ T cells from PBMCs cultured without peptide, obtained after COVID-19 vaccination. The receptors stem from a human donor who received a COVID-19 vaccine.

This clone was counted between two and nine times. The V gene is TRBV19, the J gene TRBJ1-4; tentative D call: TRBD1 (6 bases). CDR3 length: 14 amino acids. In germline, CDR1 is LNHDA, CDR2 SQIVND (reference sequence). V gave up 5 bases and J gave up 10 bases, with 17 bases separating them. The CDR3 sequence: CASSPQGKVGKLFF. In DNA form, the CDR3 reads TGTGCCAGTAGTCCCCAGGGGAAGGTTGGAAAACTGTTTTTT.

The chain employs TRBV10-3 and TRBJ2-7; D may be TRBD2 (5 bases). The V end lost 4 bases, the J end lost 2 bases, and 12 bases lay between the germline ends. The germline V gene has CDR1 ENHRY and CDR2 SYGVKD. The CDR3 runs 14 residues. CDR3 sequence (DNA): TGTGCCATCAGTGCTACGGAGGTAACCTACGAGCAGTACTTC. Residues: CAISATEVTYEQYF.

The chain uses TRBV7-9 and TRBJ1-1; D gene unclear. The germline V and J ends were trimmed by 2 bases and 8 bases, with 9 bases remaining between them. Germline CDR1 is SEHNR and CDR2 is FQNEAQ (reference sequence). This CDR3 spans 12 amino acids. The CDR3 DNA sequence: TGTGCCAGCAGCTTAATTCGACGGGAAGCTTTCTTT. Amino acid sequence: CASSLIRREAFF.

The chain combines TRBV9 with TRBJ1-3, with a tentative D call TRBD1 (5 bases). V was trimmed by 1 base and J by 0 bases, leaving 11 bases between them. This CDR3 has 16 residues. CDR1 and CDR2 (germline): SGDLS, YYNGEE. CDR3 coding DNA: TGTGCCAGCAGCGTACAGGGCGGAAGCTCTGGAAACACCATATATTTT. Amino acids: CASSVQGGSSGNTIYF.

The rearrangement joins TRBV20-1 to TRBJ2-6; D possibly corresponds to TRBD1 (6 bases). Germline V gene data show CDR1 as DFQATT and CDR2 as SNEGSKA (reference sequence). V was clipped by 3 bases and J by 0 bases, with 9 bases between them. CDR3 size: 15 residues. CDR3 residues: CSASYRASGANVLTF. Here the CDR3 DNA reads TGCAGTGCTAGTTACAGGGCCTCTGGGGCCAACGTCCTGACTTTC.

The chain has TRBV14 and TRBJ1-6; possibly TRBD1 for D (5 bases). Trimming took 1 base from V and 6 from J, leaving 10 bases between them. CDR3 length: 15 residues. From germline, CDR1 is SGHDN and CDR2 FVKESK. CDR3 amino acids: CASSQGPGPNSPLHF. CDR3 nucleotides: TGTGCCAGCAGCCAAGGCCCAGGGCCTAATTCACCCCTCCACTTT.

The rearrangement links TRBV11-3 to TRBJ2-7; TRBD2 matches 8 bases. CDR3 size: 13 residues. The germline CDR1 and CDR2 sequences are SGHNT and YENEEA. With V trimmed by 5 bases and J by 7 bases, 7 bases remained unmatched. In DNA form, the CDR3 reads TGTGCCAGCAGCCTGATCGGGGGGGATGAGCAGTACTTC. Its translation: CASSLIGGDEQYF.

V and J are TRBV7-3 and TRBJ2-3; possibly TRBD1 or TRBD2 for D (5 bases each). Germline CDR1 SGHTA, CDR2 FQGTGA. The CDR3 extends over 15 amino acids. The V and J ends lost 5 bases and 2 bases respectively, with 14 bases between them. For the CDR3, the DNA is TGTGCCAGCAGCCAGGGACCGATAAACACAGATACGCAGTATTTT. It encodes CASSQGPINTDTQYF.

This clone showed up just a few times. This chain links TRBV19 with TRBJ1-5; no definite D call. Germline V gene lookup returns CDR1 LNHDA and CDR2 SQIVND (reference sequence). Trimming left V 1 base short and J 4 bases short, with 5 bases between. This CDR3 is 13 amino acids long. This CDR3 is CASSIASNQPQHF. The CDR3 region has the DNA TGTGCCAGTAGTATAGCGAGTAATCAGCCCCAGCATTTT.

The CDR3 nucleotides read TGTGCCAGCAGCATGGACGGAACTGGCTACACCATATATTTT. Translated, it gives CASSMDGTGYTIYF. The chain uses TRBV3-1 (or the pseudogene TRBV3-2) and TRBJ1-3; D remains unclear. Between the trimmed V and J ends, which lost 5 bases and 8 bases, there was a span of 16 bases. The CDR3 has 14 residues. Germline V gives CDR1 LGHDT, CDR2 YNNKEL (reference sequence).

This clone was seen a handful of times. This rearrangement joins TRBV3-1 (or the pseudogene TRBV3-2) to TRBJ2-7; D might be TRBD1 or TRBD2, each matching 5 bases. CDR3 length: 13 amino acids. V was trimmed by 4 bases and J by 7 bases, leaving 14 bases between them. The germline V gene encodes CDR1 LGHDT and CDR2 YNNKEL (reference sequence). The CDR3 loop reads CASSPGTSQEQYF. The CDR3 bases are TGTGCCAGCAGCCCCGGGACCAGTCAAGAGCAGTACTTC.

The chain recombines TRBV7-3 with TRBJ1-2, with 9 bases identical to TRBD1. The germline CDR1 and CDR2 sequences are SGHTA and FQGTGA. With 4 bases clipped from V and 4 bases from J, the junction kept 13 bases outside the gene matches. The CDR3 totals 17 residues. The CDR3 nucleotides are TGTGCCAGCAGCTCACCGGGACAGGGCCCGCTCGTCTATGGCTACACCTTC. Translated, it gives CASSSPGQGPLVYGYTF.

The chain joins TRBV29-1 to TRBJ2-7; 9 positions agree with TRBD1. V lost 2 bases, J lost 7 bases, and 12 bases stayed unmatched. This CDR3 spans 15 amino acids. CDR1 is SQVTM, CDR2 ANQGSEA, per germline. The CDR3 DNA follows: TGCAGCGTTGAAATGGTCGAGGGACAGGGAATTGAGCAGTACTTC. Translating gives CSVEMVEGQGIEQYF.

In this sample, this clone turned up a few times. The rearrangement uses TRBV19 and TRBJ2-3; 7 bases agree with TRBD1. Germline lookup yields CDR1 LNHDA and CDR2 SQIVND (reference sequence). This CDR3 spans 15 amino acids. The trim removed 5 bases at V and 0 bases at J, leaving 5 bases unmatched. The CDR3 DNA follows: TGTGCCAGTAGTTGGGCGACAGGGAGCACAGATACGCAGTATTTT. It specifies CASSWATGSTDTQYF.

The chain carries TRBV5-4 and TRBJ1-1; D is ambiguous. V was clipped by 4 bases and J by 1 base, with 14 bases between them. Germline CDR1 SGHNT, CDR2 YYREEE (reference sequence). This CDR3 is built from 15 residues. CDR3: CASSPIYGENTEAFF. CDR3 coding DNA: TGTGCCAGCAGCCCGATATATGGGGAGAACACTGAAGCTTTCTTT. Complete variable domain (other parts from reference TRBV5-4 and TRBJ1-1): ETGVTQSPTHLIKTRGQQVTLRCSSQSGHNTVSWYQQALGQGPQFIFQYYREEENGRGNFPPRFSGLQFPNYSSELNVNALELDDSALYLCASSPIYGENTEAFFGQGTRLTVV.

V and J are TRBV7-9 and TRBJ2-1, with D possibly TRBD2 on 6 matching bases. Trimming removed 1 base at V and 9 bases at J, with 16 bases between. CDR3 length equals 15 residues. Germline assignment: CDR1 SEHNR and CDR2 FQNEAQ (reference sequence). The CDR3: CASSLGGLAWGEQFF. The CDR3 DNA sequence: TGTGCCAGCAGCTTAGGGGGACTCGCATGGGGTGAGCAGTTCTTC.

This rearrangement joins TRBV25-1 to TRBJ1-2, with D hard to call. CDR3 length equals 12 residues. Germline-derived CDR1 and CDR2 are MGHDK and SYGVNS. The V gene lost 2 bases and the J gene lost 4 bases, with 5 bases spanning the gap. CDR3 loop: CASSEGSYGYTF. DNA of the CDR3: TGTGCCAGCAGTGAAGGCAGCTATGGCTACACCTTC.

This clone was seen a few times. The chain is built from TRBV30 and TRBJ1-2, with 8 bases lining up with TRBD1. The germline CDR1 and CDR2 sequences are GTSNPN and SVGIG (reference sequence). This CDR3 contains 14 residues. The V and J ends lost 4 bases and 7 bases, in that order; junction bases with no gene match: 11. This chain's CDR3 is CAWISADRVFGYTF. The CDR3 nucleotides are TGTGCCTGGATAAGCGCGGACAGGGTGTTTGGCTACACCTTC.

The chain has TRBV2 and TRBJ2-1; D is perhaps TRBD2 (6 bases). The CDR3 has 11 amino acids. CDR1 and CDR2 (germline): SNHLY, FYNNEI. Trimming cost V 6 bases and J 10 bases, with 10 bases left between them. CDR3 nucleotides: TGTGCCAGCAGCGGGGGATGGGAGCAGTTCTTC. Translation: CASSGGWEQFF.

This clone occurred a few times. The CDR3 loop is CAWRIDSGVRYGYTF. The CDR3 DNA reads TGTGCCTGGAGGATCGACAGCGGGGTCCGCTATGGCTACACCTTC. The gene calls are TRBV30 and TRBJ1-2; possibly TRBD1 for D (5 bases). V was shortened by 3 bases and J by 4 bases, with 18 bases between the two germline ends. The CDR3 is 15 residues long. Germline V gives CDR1 GTSNPN, CDR2 SVGIG (reference sequence). Full variable domain (rest looked up from reference TRBV30 and TRBJ1-2): SQTIHQWPATLVQPVGSPLSLECTVEGTSNPNLYWYRQAAGRGLQLLFYSVGIGQISSEVPQNLSASRPQDRQFILSSKKLLLSDSGFYLCAWRIDSGVRYGYTFGSGTRLTVV.

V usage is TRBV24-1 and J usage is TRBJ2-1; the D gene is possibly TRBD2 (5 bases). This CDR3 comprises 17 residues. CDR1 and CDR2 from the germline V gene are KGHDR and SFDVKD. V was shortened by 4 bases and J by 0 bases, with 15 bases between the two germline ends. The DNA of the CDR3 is TGTGCCACCAGTGACCCGGAGGACTCGAGCTCCTACAATGAGCAGTTCTTC. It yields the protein CATSDPEDSSSYNEQFF.

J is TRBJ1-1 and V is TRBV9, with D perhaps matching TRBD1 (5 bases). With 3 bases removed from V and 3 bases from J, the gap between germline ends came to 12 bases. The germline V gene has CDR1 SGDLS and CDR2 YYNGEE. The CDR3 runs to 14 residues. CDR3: CASSGGGAYTEAFF. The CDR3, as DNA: TGTGCCAGCAGCGGTGGGGGTGCCTACACTGAAGCTTTCTTT.

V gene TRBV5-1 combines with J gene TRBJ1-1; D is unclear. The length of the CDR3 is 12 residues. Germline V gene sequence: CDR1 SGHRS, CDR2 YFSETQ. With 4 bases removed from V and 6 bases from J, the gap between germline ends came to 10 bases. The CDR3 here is CASSTGMPEAFF. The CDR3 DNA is TGCGCCAGCAGCACTGGTATGCCTGAAGCTTTCTTT.

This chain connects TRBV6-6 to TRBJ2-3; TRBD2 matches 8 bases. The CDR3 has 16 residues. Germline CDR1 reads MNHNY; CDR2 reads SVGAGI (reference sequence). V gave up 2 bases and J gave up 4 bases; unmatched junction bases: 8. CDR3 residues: CASSYPRGGRADTQYF. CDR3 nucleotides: TGTGCCAGCAGTTACCCCCGGGGGGGGCGGGCAGATACGCAGTATTTT.

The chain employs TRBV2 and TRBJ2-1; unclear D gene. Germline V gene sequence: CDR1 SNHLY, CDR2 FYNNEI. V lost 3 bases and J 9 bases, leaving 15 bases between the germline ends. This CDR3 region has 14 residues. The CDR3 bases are TGTGCCAGCAGTGACGAGACTGGGCTAGGTGAGCAGTTCTTC. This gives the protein CASSDETGLGEQFF.

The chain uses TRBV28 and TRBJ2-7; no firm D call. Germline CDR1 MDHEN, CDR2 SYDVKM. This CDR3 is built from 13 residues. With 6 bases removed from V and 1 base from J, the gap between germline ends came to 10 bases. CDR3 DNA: TGTGCCAGCAGCGACGACACTTCCTACGAGCAGTACTTC. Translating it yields CASSDDTSYEQYF.

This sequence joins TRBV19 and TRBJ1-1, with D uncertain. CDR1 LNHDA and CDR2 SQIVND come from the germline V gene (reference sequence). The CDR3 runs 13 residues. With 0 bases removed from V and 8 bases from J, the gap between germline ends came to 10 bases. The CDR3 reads CASSIDLEGEAFF. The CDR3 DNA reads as TGTGCCAGTAGTATAGATTTGGAGGGCGAAGCTTTCTTT.